Presented here are 21 T cell receptor beta chains from one specimen sequenced in a study of a mutant IDH1 vaccine in newly diagnosed glioma. Time point meaning: week 23, last vaccination. Vaccination used 300 ug of mutant IDH1 20-mer peptide per dose, with topical imiquimod. Some clones are missing from TCRdb's copy, which holds only in-frame ones; the method was immunoSEQ multiplex PCR. Altogether around 29,000 clones are present, 80% being singletons, with the ten largest covering 8% to 10%. Their cognate antigens are unknown. Here the sequenced sample was PBMCs, taken from a glioma patient whose treatment included an IDH1 peptide vaccine. The origin of the receptors is a woman in her late teens or twenties with glioma.

This chain connects TRBV6-1 to TRBJ1-2; weak D call: TRBD1 (6 bases). Germline CDR1 is MNHNS and CDR2 is SASEGT. V gave up 0 bases and J gave up 4 bases, with 21 bases separating them. The CDR3 has 18 amino acids. The CDR3 DNA reads as TGTGCCAGCAGTGAAGCAAGGAGGGGGAGCTTATGGGGCTATGGCTACACCTTC. It specifies CASSEARRGSLWGYGYTF.

This clone appeared a single time. The chain recombines TRBV18 with TRBJ1-2, with TRBD1 matching 11 bases. V lost 2 bases, J lost 7 bases, and 6 bases stayed unmatched. Looked up from germline, CDR1 is KGHSH and CDR2 is LQKENI. The CDR3 is 15 amino acids. CDR3 sequence (DNA): TGTGCCAGCTCACCAGGACAGGGGGCATCGTTTGGCTACACCTTC. It encodes CASSPGQGASFGYTF.

V gene TRBV2 combines with J gene TRBJ2-1, with D unresolved. V was shortened by 9 bases and J by 14 bases, with 14 bases between the two germline ends. CDR1 is SNHLY and CDR2 is FYNNEI in the germline V gene. The CDR3 consists of 10 residues. In DNA, the CDR3 is TGTGCCAGTTCCGACCGATCCAAGTTCTTC. Translation gives CASSDRSKFF.

The V and J genes are TRBV13 and TRBJ2-1, with a tentative D call TRBD2 (6 bases). The CDR3 runs 14 residues. Germline lookup yields CDR1 PRHDT and CDR2 FYEKMQ (reference sequence). V gave up 5 bases and J gave up 12 bases, with 20 bases separating them. For the CDR3, the DNA is TGTGCCAGCAGCCCCCTAGGAGGGGTAGAAGGGCAGTTCTTC. Translation gives CASSPLGGVEGQFF.

This clone was detected only once. The gene calls are TRBV5-6 and TRBJ2-7; D gene uncertain. Germline V gene sequence: CDR1 SGHDT, CDR2 YYEEEE. This CDR3 comprises 13 residues. With 0 bases removed from V and 5 bases from J, the gap between germline ends came to 9 bases. This CDR3 reads CASSLVPGNEQYF. The CDR3 bases are TGTGCCAGCAGCTTGGTGCCTGGCAACGAGCAGTACTTC.

A single count supports this clone. This rearrangement joins TRBV15 to TRBJ1-5, with 7 bases identical to TRBD1. Trimming removed 2 bases from V and 4 bases from J; junction bases left unmatched: 8. Germline-derived CDR1 and CDR2 are LNHNV and YYDKDF (reference sequence). There are 16 residues in the CDR3. CDR3 loop: CATSRTTGQNNQPQHF. CDR3 DNA: TGTGCCACCAGCAGAACCACGGGACAGAATAATCAGCCCCAGCATTTT.

J is TRBJ2-3 and V is TRBV19; 10 bases match TRBD2. Germline loops: CDR1 LNHDA, CDR2 SQIVND (reference sequence). The V gene end was trimmed by 6 bases and the J gene end by 4 bases; junction bases not matched to a gene: 10. The CDR3 is made up of 16 amino acids. The CDR3 here is CASSSPSGSWADTQYF. CDR3 nucleotides: TGTGCCAGTAGCTCCCCTAGCGGGAGTTGGGCAGATACGCAGTATTTT.

J is TRBJ2-7 and V is TRBV4-2; D call uncertain. V lost 0 bases and J 5 bases, leaving 20 bases between the germline ends. CDR1 is LGHNA and CDR2 is YNFKEQ in the germline V gene. The CDR3 covers 17 residues. The CDR3 sequence is CASSQDLGSSGFNEQYF. Here the CDR3 DNA reads TGTGCCAGCAGCCAAGATCTTGGGTCCTCGGGTTTCAACGAGCAGTACTTC.

This clone turned up a few times. This chain connects TRBV5-8 to TRBJ1-5, with 7 bases matching TRBD1. The germline CDR1 and CDR2 sequences are SGHTS and YDEGEE. The J segment lost 14 bases and the V segment lost 0 bases, leaving 2 bases of the junction unmatched. This CDR3 is built from 11 residues. The CDR3 DNA reads TGTGCCAGCAGCTTGGACAGGGGAAAGCATTTT. It translates to CASSLDRGKHF.

This sequence joins TRBV7-2 and TRBJ1-5, with D perhaps TRBD1 (6 bases). The CDR3 is made up of 16 amino acids. Germline V lookup: CDR1 SGHTA, CDR2 FQGNSA. Deletions cut 4 bases from V and 1 base from J, with 14 bases between. The CDR3 loop reads CASSSVGARSNQPQHF. CDR3 coding DNA: TGTGCCAGCAGCTCCGTGGGGGCGAGAAGCAATCAGCCCCAGCATTTT.

This chain links TRBV29-1 with TRBJ2-2; D remains unclear. V lost 0 bases and J lost 5, with 10 bases in between. The CDR3 spans 14 residues. The germline gives CDR1 SQVTM, CDR2 ANQGSEA. Here the CDR3 DNA reads TGCAGCGTTGAAGATCTTACGGGTACCGGGGAGCTGTTTTTT. Translated: CSVEDLTGTGELFF.

Only a few counts were recorded for this clone. The rearrangement joins TRBV30 to TRBJ2-3, with TRBD1 matching 9 bases. This CDR3 spans 16 amino acids. Germline lookup yields CDR1 GTSNPN and CDR2 SVGIG (reference sequence). After removal of 8 bases from V and 6 bases from J, the junction contained 18 bases not matched to a gene. The CDR3 DNA is TGTGCCCGGGATAAAACTCGGACAGGGGACACCGATACGCAGTATTTT. Its protein is CARDKTRTGDTDTQYF. The variable domain in full, completed from reference TRBV30 and TRBJ2-3, reads SQTIHQWPATLVQPVGSPLSLECTVEGTSNPNLYWYRQAAGRGLQLLFYSVGIGQISSEVPQNLSASRPQDRQFILSSKKLLLSDSGFYLCARDKTRTGDTDTQYFGPGTRLTVL.

This clone was counted only a few times. V is TRBV5-1 and J is TRBJ2-7; perhaps TRBD2 as D (6 bases). The CDR3 has 15 amino acids. Germline V CDR1 and CDR2: SGHRS, YFSETQ. V lost 1 base to trimming and J lost 4 bases, with 15 bases between them. CDR3 region: CASSLWGTGTYEQYF. The DNA of the CDR3 is TGCGCCAGCAGCTTGTGGGGGACTGGCACTTACGAGCAGTACTTC.

This chain uses TRBV6-1 with TRBJ1-2; 7 nucleotides align to TRBD1. CDR1 and CDR2 from the germline V gene are MNHNS and SASEGT. The CDR3 totals 17 residues. V shed 0 bases and J 8 bases; nucleotides not matched to a gene: 15. CDR3 sequence: CASSEALLGQPSRGYTF. The DNA of the CDR3 is TGTGCCAGCAGTGAAGCCTTATTGGGACAGCCCAGCCGCGGCTACACCTTC.

V and J are TRBV29-1 and TRBJ2-7; D gene unclear. This CDR3 is 11 amino acids long. Germline V gives CDR1 SQVTM, CDR2 ANQGSEA. With 7 bases removed from V and 7 bases from J, the gap between germline ends came to 14 bases. Here the CDR3 reads CSGSKGVEQYF. The CDR3 DNA follows: TGCAGCGGGAGTAAAGGTGTGGAGCAGTACTTC.

The rearrangement links TRBV9 to TRBJ1-3; D uncertain. CDR1 SGDLS and CDR2 YYNGEE come from the germline V gene. V gave up 0 bases and J gave up 0 bases, with 13 bases separating them. The CDR3 totals 17 residues. The chain's CDR3 is CASSVDSGTHSGNTIYF. In DNA, the CDR3 is TGTGCCAGCAGCGTAGATTCCGGCACACACTCTGGAAACACCATATATTTT.

This sequence joins TRBV29-1 and TRBJ2-7; D possibly corresponds to TRBD2 (5 bases). Germline V gene lookup returns CDR1 SQVTM and CDR2 ANQGSEA. There are 11 residues in the CDR3. In DNA, the CDR3 is TGCTCCGCGGGCCTAAACTACGAGCAGTACTTC. Translation: CSAGLNYEQYF.

The chain employs TRBV25-1 and TRBJ1-1; D is unclear. CDR1 and CDR2 from the germline V gene are MGHDK and SYGVNS. The CDR3 totals 14 residues. The ends were cut back, 1 base at V and 0 bases at J, with 6 bases in the middle. The CDR3 DNA reads as TGTGCCAGCAGTGAATCTTTAATGAACACTGAAGCTTTCTTT. Translating it yields CASSESLMNTEAFF.

This chain connects TRBV5-6 to TRBJ2-7; 8 bases line up with TRBD1. Per germline, CDR1 SGHDT and CDR2 YYEEEE. This CDR3 is built from 16 residues. V was clipped by 4 bases and J by 0 bases; unmatched bases: 9. This CDR3 is CASSLDGQGSSYEQYF. Here the CDR3 DNA reads TGTGCCAGCAGCCTGGACGGACAGGGAAGCTCCTACGAGCAGTACTTC. The full variable domain, completed using reference TRBV5-6 and TRBJ2-7, is DAGVTQSPTHLIKTRGQQVTLRCSPKSGHDTVSWYQQALGQGPQFIFQYYEEEERQRGNFPDRFSGHQFPNYSSELNVNALLLGDSALYLCASSLDGQGSSYEQYFGPGTRLTVT.

DNA for the CDR3: TGCAGCGTCCGACTAGCGCGAGAGACCCAGTACTTC. The encoded protein is CSVRLARETQYF. The chain employs TRBV29-1 and TRBJ2-5, with 8 bases fitting TRBD2. V lost 6 bases and J lost 4; bases outside the gene matches: 4. The CDR3 covers 12 residues. Germline CDR1 SQVTM, CDR2 ANQGSEA.

The rearrangement joins TRBV6-6 to TRBJ2-3; D is unresolved. The CDR3 is 11 amino acids. The germline gives CDR1 MNHNY, CDR2 SVGAGI (reference sequence). V dropped 2 bases and J dropped 5 bases, with 2 bases sitting between them. This chain's CDR3 is CASSYLDTQYF. CDR3 bases: TGTGCCAGCAGTTACCTAGATACGCAGTATTTT.